These T cell receptor beta chains were read from a single sample in a study of blood T cell repertoires in COVID-19. Here immunoSEQ multiplex PCR was the method, and the copy in TCRdb shows in-frame clones only, minus some. The sample includes approximately 70,000 clones, roughly 84% of them seen just once. The material sequenced was peripheral blood. These receptors were obtained from a man between 45 and 60 years old with active COVID-19. Both conserved end residues are part of each CDR3. A D gene is named only where the DNA matches it firmly. Clone size is not always given. Where it is, it says once, few, many or a class for expanded clones.

v_gene,j_gene,d_gene,abundance,CDR3nt,CDR3aa
TRBV2,TRBJ2-5,TRBD2,NA,TGTGCCAGCAGCGCAGGACTAGCGGGAATAGAGACCCAGTACTTC,CASSAGLAGIETQYF
TRBV11-2,TRBJ2-1,TRBD2,NA,TGTGCCAGCAGTTACTTAGCGGGAGTCTACAATGAGCAGTTCTTC,CASSYLAGVYNEQFF
TRBV2,TRBJ2-5,NA,NA,TGTGCCAGCAGTGTCCTGAAGGGGAAGGGCCAAGAGACCCAGTACTTC,CASSVLKGKGQETQYF
TRBV27,TRBJ1-5,TRBD1,NA,TGTGCCAGCAGTTCACAGGGGGCCAATCAGCCCCAGCATTTT,CASSSQGANQPQHF
TRBV11-2,TRBJ2-1,NA,NA,TGTGCCAGCAGCCGGGACTGGGTGGGGAATGAGCAGTTCTTC,CASSRDWVGNEQFF
TRBV27,TRBJ2-7,NA,NA,TGTGCCAGCAGAAGTCGAGGACAGGGACTACTCTACGAGCAGTACTTC,CASRSRGQGLLYEQYF
TRBV2,TRBJ1-2,NA,NA,TGTGCCAGCAGACTATCCTATGGCTACACCTTC,CASRLSYGYTF
TRBV19,TRBJ1-5,TRBD1,few,TGTGCCAGTAGTATCGTGGGACAGGGAGCAGAACAGCCCCAGCATTTT,CASSIVGQGAEQPQHF
TRBV4-3,TRBJ1-2,TRBD1,NA,TGCGCCAGCAGCCAAGATCTCGGACAGGGGGTTCGCTACACCTTC,CASSQDLGQGVRYTF
TRBV15,TRBJ1-5,NA,NA,TGTGCCACCAGCAGAGATGCGGGAAGCAATCAGCCCCAGCATTTT,CATSRDAGSNQPQHF
TRBV30,TRBJ2-7,NA,NA,TGTGCCTGGAGCCCCCTTGGAGAGAGTTCCTACGAGCAGTACTTC,CAWSPLGESSYEQYF
TRBV19,TRBJ2-7,NA,NA,TGTGCCAGTAGTAGTTACAGGGTACCCTACGAGCAGTACTTC,CASSSYRVPYEQYF
TRBV28,TRBJ2-3,TRBD2,NA,TGTGCCAGCAGTTTACCTTCGGGACTAACGGATACGCAGTATTTT,CASSLPSGLTDTQYF
TRBV7-2,TRBJ1-1,NA,NA,TGTGCCAGCAGCTCTTATAGGGGTACTGAAGCTTTCTTT,CASSSYRGTEAFF
TRBV6-5,TRBJ2-7,TRBD1,NA,TGTGCCAGCGGGACAGGGGCCGTGGAGCAGTACTTC,CASGTGAVEQYF
TRBV4-3,TRBJ2-3,NA,NA,TGCGCCAGCAGCCCCCGGGGCATGGGGACTAGCACAGATACGCAGTATTTT,CASSPRGMGTSTDTQYF
TRBV3-1/TRBV3-2,TRBJ2-7,NA,NA,TGTGCCAGCAGCCGACTTCGGTCATACGAGCAGTACTTC,CASSRLRSYEQYF
TRBV7-2,TRBJ1-4,TRBD1,NA,TGTGCCAGCAGCCCCGACAGGGGGCGCGGGAATCGTGGTGAAAAACTGTTTTTT,CASSPDRGRGNRGEKLFF
TRBV10-3,TRBJ2-7,TRBD2,NA,TGTGCCATCGGGACTAGCGGGGCATCCTACGAGCAGTACTTC,CAIGTSGASYEQYF
TRBV4-3,TRBJ2-7,NA,NA,TGCGCCAGCAGCCAAGGACTGGGGGGGCTAGACCCCACTACGGGGACCTACGAGCAGTACTTC,CASSQGLGGLDPTTGTYEQYF
TRBV6-6,TRBJ1-1,NA,NA,TGTGCCAGCAGTTACGAACCTGCCCGGGTCCGTGAAGCTTTCTTT,CASSYEPARVREAFF
TRBV7-8,TRBJ2-5,NA,NA,TGTGCCAGCAGCTTAGCGCAGAGACAGTCTGTGCAAGAGACCCAGTACTTC,CASSLAQRQSVQETQYF
TRBV18,TRBJ2-3,NA,NA,TGTGCCAGCTCACCACCCAACACAGATACGCAGTATTTT,CASSPPNTDTQYF
TRBV7-2,TRBJ2-1,TRBD2,once,TGTGCCAGCAGCACGACTAGCGGGAGTCACAATGAGCAGTTCTTC,CASSTTSGSHNEQFF
TRBV7-2,TRBJ2-7,TRBD1,NA,TGTGCCAGCAGCCCTCAAGGGACAGGGGACGAGCAGTACTTC,CASSPQGTGDEQYF
TRBV5-1,TRBJ2-3,TRBD1,once,TGCGCCAGCAGCTTGTTCCCGACAGGGGGCACAGATACGCAGTATTTT,CASSLFPTGGTDTQYF